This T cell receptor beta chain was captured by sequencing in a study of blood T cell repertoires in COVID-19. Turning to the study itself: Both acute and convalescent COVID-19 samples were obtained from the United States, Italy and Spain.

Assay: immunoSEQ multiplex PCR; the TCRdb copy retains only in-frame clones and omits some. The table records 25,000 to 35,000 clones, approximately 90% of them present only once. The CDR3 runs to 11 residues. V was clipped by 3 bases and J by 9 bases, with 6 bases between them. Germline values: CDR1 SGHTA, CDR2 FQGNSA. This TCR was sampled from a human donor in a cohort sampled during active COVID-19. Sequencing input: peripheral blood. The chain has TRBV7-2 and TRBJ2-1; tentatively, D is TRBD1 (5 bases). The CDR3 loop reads CASSFQGEQFF. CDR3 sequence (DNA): TGTGCCAGCAGCTTTCAGGGTGAGCAGTTCTTC.